This entry describes one TCR beta chain. TCRdb's copy holds only in-frame clones and misses some; the assay was immunoSEQ multiplex PCR. The sample lists over 85,000 clones, around nine tenths occurring once. Per germline, CDR1 WSHSY and CDR2 SAAADI. The trim removed 6 bases at V and 5 bases at J, leaving 8 bases unmatched. The CDR3 consists of 15 residues. The sample originates from a study of control samples from healthy donors and cancer patients. The chain employs TRBV10-2 and TRBJ1-4, with TRBD1 identical over 8 bases. The sample comprised PBMCs. The TCR was taken from a woman aged 45-59 years with colorectal cancer. DNA for the CDR3: TGCGCCAGCAGCCCCCCCGGGACAGGAAATGAAAAACTGTTTTTT. Translated: CASSPPGTGNEKLFF.